These 10 T cell receptor beta chains originate from one sample sequenced in a study of cytomegalovirus exposure and HLA in healthy donors (dated by TCRdb to between 2016 and 2019). Receptor libraries were prepared by the immunoSEQ multiplex PCR assay. For the multiplex PCR, a mixture combining 60 forward primers for TCR Vbeta segments and 13 reverse primers for TCR Jbeta segments was used. The immuneACCESS repertoire file appears here via TCRdb, limited to in-frame rearrangements. These files lack a portion of the clones; in checked studies, under half of the deficit traces to unresolved V genes, and the cause of the others is not known. The sample has about 160,000 clones on record, approximately 80% of them singletons. More than 7% of the sample lies in the top ten. Sample: PBMCs. The receptors here all came from a male donor in good health and CMV-seropositive.

This chain uses TRBV6-1 with TRBJ2-6; maybe TRBD1 (5 bases). V was shortened by 3 bases and J by 0 bases, with 12 bases between the two germline ends. The germline V gene encodes CDR1 MNHNS and CDR2 SASEGT. This CDR3 region has 17 residues. DNA for the CDR3: TGTGCCAGCAGTGACAGGGCCTCCGGCTCTGGGGCCAACGTCCTGACTTTC. Translating it yields CASSDRASGSGANVLTF.

This clone was detected a few times. The chain combines TRBV7-6 with TRBJ2-7; 7 bases agree with TRBD1. Trimming took 5 bases from V and 0 from J; bases not matched to a gene: 4. This CDR3 is built from 14 residues. Germline-derived CDR1 and CDR2 are SGHVS and FNYEAQ. In DNA form, the CDR3 reads TGTGCCAGCAGCCTGGGACAGAGCTCCTACGAGCAGTACTTC. It is translated as CASSLGQSSYEQYF.

Only a few counts were recorded for this clone. The genes are TRBV7-2 and TRBJ2-7, with D tentatively TRBD1 (6 bases). This CDR3 comprises 16 residues. Germline CDR1 is SGHTA and CDR2 is FQGNSA. The V end was cut by 5 bases, the J end by 1 base, with 18 bases between. The CDR3 reads CASSPSAGQKSYEQYF. CDR3 DNA sequence: TGTGCCAGCAGCCCCAGCGCAGGACAGAAGTCCTACGAGCAGTACTTC.

The chain is built from TRBV28 and TRBJ1-1, with D maybe TRBD1 (5 bases). With 2 bases removed from V and 1 base from J, the gap between germline ends came to 8 bases. CDR3 length: 14 residues. CDR1 is MDHEN and CDR2 is SYDVKM in the germline V gene. CDR3 bases: TGTGCCAGCAGTTTAGGAGGGGCGAACACTGAAGCTTTCTTT. Translated: CASSLGGANTEAFF.

The J gene is TRBJ2-1, the V gene TRBV19, with TRBD1 as a possible D gene (5 bases). Germline V gene lookup returns CDR1 LNHDA and CDR2 SQIVND (reference sequence). V dropped 4 bases and J dropped 7 bases, with 8 bases sitting between them. CDR3 length: 12 amino acids. The CDR3 DNA reads TGTGCCAGTAGTAGAACAGGTAATGAGCAGTTCTTC. This codes for CASSRTGNEQFF.

The V gene is TRBV6-5, the J gene TRBJ2-3; TRBD2 might be the D (5 bases). Trimming shortened V by 5 bases and J by 4 bases, and 13 bases separated the two germline ends. CDR3 length equals 14 residues. Germline assignment: CDR1 MNHEY and CDR2 SVGAGI. CDR3 in amino acids: CASSRGYRADTQYF. CDR3 nucleotide sequence: TGTGCCAGCAGTAGAGGGTATCGGGCAGATACGCAGTATTTT.

This clone turned up a few times. For the CDR3, the DNA is TGTGCCAGCAGTTACTCTACTAGCTCCTACGAGCAGTACTTC. Translating it yields CASSYSTSSYEQYF. The V gene is TRBV6-6, the J gene TRBJ2-7; tentative D call: TRBD2 (5 bases). The CDR3 sequence is 14 residues long. The germline CDR1 and CDR2 sequences are MNHNY and SVGAGI (reference sequence). Trimming pared 0 bases from V and 0 bases from J, leaving 6 bases between.

V and J are TRBV9 and TRBJ1-4, with D possibly being TRBD1 (5 bases). The germline V gene encodes CDR1 SGDLS and CDR2 YYNGEE. V dropped 1 base and J dropped 7 bases, with 11 bases sitting between them. This CDR3 region has 14 residues. The CDR3 region is CASSVSTAGEKLFF. CDR3 sequence (DNA): TGTGCCAGCAGCGTATCGACAGCGGGTGAAAAACTGTTTTTT. The full variable domain, rest sourced from reference TRBV9 and TRBJ1-4, is DSGVTQTPKHLITATGQRVTLRCSPRSGDLSVYWYQQSLDQGLQFLIQYYNGEERAKGNILERFSAQQFPDLHSELNLSSLELGDSALYFCASSVSTAGEKLFFGSGTQLSVL.

The rearrangement uses TRBV7-2 and TRBJ2-7; 8 bases fit TRBD2. Germline CDR1 is SGHTA and CDR2 is FQGNSA. V lost 1 base and J lost 3; bases outside the gene matches: 8. CDR3 length: 16 residues. The CDR3, as DNA: TGTGCCAGCAGCTTAGGGAGTAGCGGGATACTCTACGAGCAGTACTTC. Its protein product is CASSLGSSGILYEQYF. Full variable domain (rest looked up from reference TRBV7-2 and TRBJ2-7): GAGVSQSPSNKVTEKGKDVELRCDPISGHTALYWYRQSLGQGLEFLIYFQGNSAPDKSGLPSDRFSAERTGGSVSTLTIQRTQQEDSAVYLCASSLGSSGILYEQYFGPGTRLTVT.

V and J are TRBV5-1 and TRBJ2-1, with 7 bases lining up with TRBD1. The trim removed 4 bases at V and 7 bases at J, leaving 5 bases unmatched. The CDR3 totals 13 residues. CDR1 is SGHRS, CDR2 YFSETQ, per germline. The DNA of the CDR3 is TGCGCCAGCAGCCATCAGGGGGTGAATGAGCAGTTCTTC. It specifies CASSHQGVNEQFF.